Each of the 22 T cell receptor beta chains below was sequenced from the same sample in a study of blood T cell repertoires in COVID-19. TCRdb's copy holds only in-frame clones and misses some; the assay was immunoSEQ multiplex PCR. The sample carries 150,000 to 200,000 clones, approximately 90% recorded once. Sample: peripheral blood. Every receptor here comes from a man younger than 30 who had recovered from COVID-19.

This clone appeared once. This chain links TRBV5-6 with TRBJ1-5; a weak D match, TRBD1 (6 bases). Looked up from germline, CDR1 is SGHDT and CDR2 is YYEEEE. The CDR3 is 14 residues long. Trimming took off 2 bases at V and 4 bases at J, with 10 bases between the two ends. The CDR3 DNA sequence: TGTGCCAGCAGCTTACAGGGTTTGAATCAGCCCCAGCATTTT. Its protein product is CASSLQGLNQPQHF.

The chain carries TRBV10-2 and TRBJ1-1, with a tentative D call TRBD1 (6 bases). CDR1 and CDR2 (germline): WSHSY, SAAADI. The CDR3 spans 11 residues. Trimming took off 6 bases at V and 8 bases at J, with 10 bases between the two ends. The CDR3 sequence: CASSTQGEAFF. The CDR3 region has the DNA TGCGCCAGCAGCACACAGGGAGAAGCTTTCTTT.

The V and J genes are TRBV7-2 and TRBJ1-6; TRBD1 aligns across 7 bases. Germline V lookup: CDR1 SGHTA, CDR2 FQGNSA. V shed 4 bases and J 7 bases; nucleotides not matched to a gene: 10. This CDR3 comprises 16 residues. In DNA, the CDR3 is TGTGCCAGCAGCTCCGAGACAGGGCGCCTGAATTCACCCCTCCACTTT. The encoded protein is CASSSETGRLNSPLHF.

The table lists this clone with a few counts. The chain combines TRBV6-2 or TRBV6-3 with TRBJ2-1; a possible D gene is TRBD1 (6 bases). Germline V gene data show CDR1 as MNHEY and CDR2 as SVGEGT. The CDR3 runs to 15 residues. V lost 2 bases and J lost 0, with 8 bases in between. The CDR3 loop is CASSYGQSSYNEQFF. CDR3 bases: TGTGCCAGCAGTTACGGACAGAGCTCCTACAATGAGCAGTTCTTC.

The chain joins TRBV6-5 to TRBJ2-5; TRBD1 matches at 9 bases. Germline CDR1 is MNHEY and CDR2 is SVGAGI. With V trimmed by 10 bases and J by 5 bases, 5 bases remained unmatched. The CDR3 length is 12 residues. Here the CDR3 DNA reads TGTGCCACCACAGGGGGCCGGGAGACCCAGTACTTC. Protein sequence: CATTGGRETQYF.

The gene calls are TRBV6-5 and TRBJ1-3; D may be TRBD1 (5 bases). Trimming removed 7 bases from V and 4 bases from J, with 14 bases in between. The CDR3 is 14 residues long. Germline CDR1 MNHEY, CDR2 SVGAGI. CDR3 sequence reads: CASTSRGVGNTIYF. The CDR3 region has the DNA TGTGCCAGCACCTCAAGGGGCGTCGGAAACACCATATATTTT.

V gene TRBV4-3 combines with J gene TRBJ2-7, with TRBD1 matching over 7 bases. This CDR3 spans 15 amino acids. J lost 3 bases, V lost 6 bases, and 11 bases had no gene match. Germline V CDR1 and CDR2: LGHNA, YSLEER. CDR3 loop: CASSRDRTGGYEQYF. The CDR3, as DNA: TGCGCCAGCAGTCGTGACAGGACAGGCGGCTACGAGCAGTACTTC.

The chain couples TRBV5-5 to TRBJ2-7; D is possibly TRBD1 (6 bases). Trimming removed 7 bases from V and 6 bases from J, with 23 bases in between. CDR3 length: 15 amino acids. From germline, CDR1 is SGHKS and CDR2 YYEKEE (reference sequence). The CDR3 region has the DNA TGTGCCAGCTTGAGGGGGAGAGGGATGGGAACCGAGCAGTACTTC. Translation: CASLRGRGMGTEQYF.

The chain joins TRBV7-6 to TRBJ1-4, with D maybe TRBD1 (5 bases). CDR3 length equals 16 residues. Looked up from germline, CDR1 is SGHVS and CDR2 is FNYEAQ. V shed 6 bases and J shed 8 bases, with 22 bases lying between them. This CDR3 is CASSLRAGRVREKLFF. In DNA, the CDR3 is TGTGCCAGCAGTCTACGGGCAGGGAGGGTTAGGGAAAAACTGTTTTTT.

The chain joins TRBV11-2 to TRBJ2-1, with 7 bases fitting TRBD2. The CDR3 spans 12 residues. The germline CDR1 and CDR2 sequences are SGHAT and FQNNGV. V lost 10 bases to trimming and J lost 10 bases; unmatched junction nucleotides: 10. The CDR3 is CAISGRAREQFF. The CDR3 bases are TGTGCCATCTCGGGGAGGGCTAGGGAGCAGTTCTTC.

V is TRBV15 and J is TRBJ2-3; TRBD2 aligns across 8 bases. Germline trimming cut 0 bases from V and 6 bases from J; bases unmatched to any gene: 11. Germline V gives CDR1 LNHNV, CDR2 YYDKDF (reference sequence). This CDR3 comprises 17 residues. The CDR3 reads CATSRDRGREGLDTQYF. CDR3 bases: TGTGCCACCAGCAGAGATAGGGGTCGGGAGGGGCTGGATACGCAGTATTTT.

V is TRBV7-8 and J is TRBJ1-1, with TRBD1 matching over 8 bases. With 5 bases clipped from V and 5 bases from J, the junction kept 7 bases outside the gene matches. The germline V gene encodes CDR1 SGHVS and CDR2 FQNEAQ. This CDR3 spans 14 amino acids. The CDR3 spells CASSRDRGVTEAFF. The CDR3 DNA follows: TGTGCCAGCAGCCGAGACAGGGGTGTGACTGAAGCTTTCTTT.

This clone showed up just once. V and J are TRBV7-6 and TRBJ2-2, with 11 bases identical to TRBD2. The CDR3 consists of 15 residues. The V segment lost 5 bases and the J segment 7 bases; nucleotides outside the gene matches: 6. Germline values: CDR1 SGHVS, CDR2 FNYEAQ. CDR3 sequence (DNA): TGTGCCAGCAGCCCCGGTCTAGCGGGAGGCGGGGAGCTGTTTTTT. This sequence encodes CASSPGLAGGGELFF.

The V gene is TRBV2, the J gene TRBJ1-3, with 9 bases fitting TRBD1. The V gene end was trimmed by 6 bases and the J gene end by 2 bases; junction bases not matched to a gene: 2. Germline V gives CDR1 SNHLY, CDR2 FYNNEI. The CDR3 is 14 residues long. CDR3 nucleotide sequence: TGTGCCAGCAGAGGGACAGGGACTGGAAACACCATATATTTT. Protein product: CASRGTGTGNTIYF.

V usage is TRBV7-9 and J usage is TRBJ2-1, with a tentative D call TRBD2 (6 bases). The germline V gene has CDR1 SEHNR and CDR2 FQNEAQ (reference sequence). V gave up 3 bases and J gave up 2 bases, with 11 bases separating them. The CDR3 runs 15 residues. The CDR3 DNA reads as TGTGCCAGCAGCTTTCTAGCGCACCCCTACAATGAGCAGTTCTTC. Its translation is CASSFLAHPYNEQFF.

The CDR3 sequence is CASSFPQGTDTQYF. The CDR3 DNA is TGTGCCAGCAGTTTCCCCCAGGGCACAGATACGCAGTATTTT. The chain joins TRBV28 to TRBJ2-3; D unresolved. CDR1 MDHEN and CDR2 SYDVKM come from the germline V gene. V lost 3 bases to trimming and J lost 1 base, with 8 bases between them. CDR3 length: 14 amino acids.

This clone showed up just a few times. This chain links TRBV10-1 with TRBJ2-1; tentatively, D is TRBD2 (6 bases). Trimming took off 5 bases at V and 0 bases at J, with 8 bases between the two ends. The CDR3 consists of 14 residues. Per the germline V gene, CDR1 is WNHNN and CDR2 is SYGVQD (reference sequence). Here the CDR3 reads CASSLGGSYNEQFF. CDR3 in DNA: TGCGCCAGCAGTCTGGGGGGCTCCTACAATGAGCAGTTCTTC.

The chain employs TRBV6-5 and TRBJ1-1; no firm D call. Trimming took 7 bases from V and 0 from J, leaving 9 bases between them. The CDR3 has 13 amino acids. The germline V gene encodes CDR1 MNHEY and CDR2 SVGAGI. The CDR3 DNA follows: TGTGCCAGCACTCGACTGATGAACACTGAAGCTTTCTTT. This codes for CASTRLMNTEAFF.

The chain has TRBV2 and TRBJ2-3, with TRBD1 as a possible D gene (5 bases). This CDR3 comprises 13 residues. CDR1 and CDR2 (germline): SNHLY, FYNNEI. V dropped 6 bases and J dropped 4 bases, with 11 bases sitting between them. The CDR3 DNA reads TGTGCCAGCAGGTTTTTGGGGCCAGATACGCAGTATTTT. Its translation: CASRFLGPDTQYF.

The chain has TRBV27 and TRBJ2-1, with D perhaps TRBD2 (6 bases). Trimming removed 2 bases from V and 0 bases from J, with 11 bases in between. The CDR3 sequence is 16 residues long. Germline V gene sequence: CDR1 MNHEY, CDR2 SMNVEV (reference sequence). The CDR3: CASSLARGSSYNEQFF. CDR3 coding DNA: TGTGCCAGCAGTTTAGCCCGGGGGAGCTCCTACAATGAGCAGTTCTTC.

The rearrangement joins TRBV5-4 to TRBJ1-2, with D perhaps TRBD1 (6 bases). The CDR3 runs 14 residues. V was clipped by 3 bases and J by 4 bases, with 13 bases between them. Germline CDR1 and CDR2: SGHNT and YYREEE (reference sequence). The CDR3 coding sequence is TGTGCCAGCAGCTCCCGACAGGTCCTCTATGGCTACACCTTC. It codes for CASSSRQVLYGYTF.

The V and J genes are TRBV30 and TRBJ2-5; 7 bases map to TRBD2. The CDR3 length is 14 residues. The V segment lost 4 bases and the J segment 4 bases; nucleotides outside the gene matches: 9. Germline V gene lookup returns CDR1 GTSNPN and CDR2 SVGIG (reference sequence). The CDR3 nucleotides are TGTGCCTGGACTAGCGGCCACCTCCGAGAGACCCAGTACTTC. It yields the protein CAWTSGHLRETQYF.